This T cell receptor (beta chain) comes out of a study of blood T cell repertoires in COVID-19. Sequencing was performed with immunoSEQ multiplex PCR; in TCRdb, only in-frame clones are kept and a portion is missing. This sample has under 150,000 clones, with 85% to 90% found just once. This clone occurred once. Trimming took 5 bases from V and 6 from J, leaving 20 bases between them. CDR1 and CDR2 (germline): PRHDT, FYEKMQ (reference sequence). The CDR3 has 17 amino acids. The sample taken for sequencing was peripheral blood. The source of this sequence is a woman aged 45-65 years with acute or convalescent COVID-19. J is TRBJ1-6 and V is TRBV13, with D possibly being TRBD1 (6 bases). The CDR3 DNA sequence: TGTGCCAGCAGCAGGTCGTCCCGGACAGCATTTAATTCACCCCTCCACTTT. Encoded protein: CASSRSSRTAFNSPLHF. The full variable domain, rest sourced from reference TRBV13 and TRBJ1-6, is AAGVIQSPRHLIKEKRETATLKCYPIPRHDTVYWYQQGPGQDPQFLISFYEKMQSDKGSIPDRFSAQQFSDYHSELNMSSLELGDSALYFCASSRSSRTAFNSPLHFGNGTRLTVT.